Shown below are 20 T cell receptor beta chains from a single sample sequenced in a study of shared clonotypes between healthy human individuals. Repertoires were generated with immunoSEQ multiplex PCR, while TCRdb's copy carries only in-frame clones and drops some. Of roughly 1,500,000 clones detected, 95% to 99% appear once; the ten largest clones hold 0.4% to 0.45%. What was sequenced was naive CD4+ T cells sorted from blood. The subset is: CD45RA+ positively selected. Receptors originate from a man aged 25 to 40 in good health.

This sequence joins TRBV30 and TRBJ1-5; D not certain. CDR1 is GTSNPN and CDR2 is SVGIG in the germline V gene (reference sequence). CDR3 length: 15 amino acids. The V end was cut by 5 bases, the J end by 6 bases, with 20 bases between. CDR3 sequence reads: CAWAPDAGGFQPQHF. CDR3 nucleotides: TGTGCCTGGGCCCCAGACGCCGGTGGCTTTCAGCCCCAGCATTTT.

CDR3 sequence: CASSFRVGELFF. In DNA, the CDR3 is TGCGCCAGCAGCTTCCGGGTCGGGGAGCTGTTTTTT. The rearrangement uses TRBV4-3 and TRBJ2-2, with unresolved D. The CDR3 is 12 residues long. Germline V gene sequence: CDR1 LGHNA, CDR2 YSLEER. V was trimmed by 5 bases and J by 7 bases, leaving 8 bases between them.

This chain connects TRBV4-1 to TRBJ2-3; 10 nucleotides line up with TRBD2. The CDR3 consists of 17 residues. Trimming took 2 bases from V and 0 from J; bases not matched to a gene: 5. In germline, CDR1 is MGHRA, CDR2 YSYEKL. The CDR3 bases are TGCGCCAGCAGCCAATCGCCGGGACTAGCGAGCACAGATACGCAGTATTTT. It translates to CASSQSPGLASTDTQYF.

CDR3 DNA sequence: TGTGCCACCCGGACAGGGGGCGCAGGGGGACAAGAGACCCAGTACTTC. As protein: CATRTGGAGGQETQYF. This chain connects TRBV7-6 to TRBJ2-5; the match to TRBD1 covers 11 bases. Trimming cost V 10 bases and J 2 bases; bases outside gene matches: 12. In germline, CDR1 is SGHVS, CDR2 FNYEAQ. The CDR3 is 16 amino acids.

The CDR3 DNA reads as TGTGCCAGCAGCTTAGGGCACCGGACGGGAAGACGTACGGAGACCCAGTACTTC. This gives the protein CASSLGHRTGRRTETQYF. The chain has TRBV11-2 and TRBJ2-5, with D possibly TRBD2 on 5 matching bases. Germline loops: CDR1 SGHAT, CDR2 FQNNGV. The CDR3 runs to 18 residues. With 1 base removed from V and 5 bases from J, the gap between germline ends came to 23 bases.

V and J are TRBV5-8 and TRBJ1-1, with 8 nucleotides matching TRBD1. Germline V lookup: CDR1 SGHTS, CDR2 YDEGEE. CDR3 length equals 13 residues. After removal of 5 bases from V and 4 bases from J, the junction contained 4 bases not matched to a gene. The DNA of the CDR3 is TGTGCCAGCAGACTCACAGGGGGCACTGAAGCTTTCTTT. This encodes CASRLTGGTEAFF. Filled out from reference TRBV5-8 and TRBJ1-1, the complete variable domain reads EAGVTQSPTHLIKTRGQQATLRCSPISGHTSVYWYQQALGLGLQFLLWYDEGEERNRGNFPPRFSGRQFPNYSSELNVNALELEDSALYLCASRLTGGTEAFFGQGTRLTVV.

The chain links TRBV19 to TRBJ1-1, with 7 bases aligning to TRBD1. Trimming cost V 6 bases and J 3 bases; bases outside gene matches: 13. The CDR3 has 16 residues. Germline V gene lookup returns CDR1 LNHDA and CDR2 SQIVND (reference sequence). Here the CDR3 reads CASSPTEGAGYTEAFF. CDR3 nucleotides: TGTGCCAGTAGCCCCACGGAGGGGGCAGGATACACTGAAGCTTTCTTT.

The chain carries TRBV7-9 and TRBJ2-3, with D tentatively TRBD1 (6 bases). CDR1 and CDR2 (germline): SEHNR, FQNEAQ (reference sequence). The CDR3 runs to 14 residues. The ends were cut back, 4 bases at V and 5 bases at J, with 13 bases in the middle. As DNA, the CDR3 is TGTGCCAGCAGCTCTAGGGGGAGAGGAGATACGCAGTATTTT. It encodes CASSSRGRGDTQYF. Together with reference TRBV7-9 and TRBJ2-3, the CDR3 gives the full variable domain: DTGVSQNPRHKITKRGQNVTFRCDPISEHNRLYWYRQTLGQGPEFLTYFQNEAQLEKSRLLSDRFSAERPKGSFSTLEIQRTEQGDSAMYLCASSSRGRGDTQYFGPGTRLTVL.

The J gene is TRBJ2-7, the V gene TRBV18; 8 bases fit TRBD2. CDR3 length equals 16 residues. Germline V lookup: CDR1 KGHSH, CDR2 LQKENI. V gave up 5 bases and J gave up 3 bases; unmatched junction bases: 12. The chain's CDR3 is CASSARFREGIYEQYF. The CDR3 DNA is TGTGCCAGCTCAGCTCGTTTTCGGGAGGGAATCTACGAGCAGTACTTC.

V gene TRBV15 combines with J gene TRBJ1-2, with a tentative D call TRBD1 (6 bases). This CDR3 has 12 residues. Germline CDR1 LNHNV, CDR2 YYDKDF (reference sequence). V gave up 3 bases and J gave up 5 bases, with 7 bases separating them. In nucleotides, the CDR3 is TGTGCCACCAGCAGGACAGGTTATGGCTACACCTTC. Its protein product is CATSRTGYGYTF.

V and J are TRBV30 and TRBJ2-3, with D hard to call. CDR1 GTSNPN and CDR2 SVGIG come from the germline V gene (reference sequence). This CDR3 has 12 amino acids. V lost 2 bases and J lost 6, with 9 bases in between. CDR3 protein: CAWSPSRDTQYF. In DNA, the CDR3 is TGTGCCTGGAGTCCCTCAAGGGATACGCAGTATTTT.

The chain joins TRBV5-1 to TRBJ2-1; D is undetermined. Deletions cut 0 bases from V and 8 bases from J, with 6 bases between. This CDR3 spans 12 amino acids. Germline V gene sequence: CDR1 SGHRS, CDR2 YFSETQ. This chain's CDR3 is CASSLDWDEQFF. CDR3 coding DNA: TGCGCCAGCAGCTTGGATTGGGATGAGCAGTTCTTC. Drawing the rest from reference TRBV5-1 and TRBJ2-1, the complete variable domain is KAGVTQTPRYLIKTRGQQVTLSCSPISGHRSVSWYQQTPGQGLQFLFEYFSETQRNKGNFPGRFSGRQFSNSRSEMNVSTLELGDSALYLCASSLDWDEQFFGPGTRLTVL.

V gene TRBV27 combines with J gene TRBJ2-5; unclear D gene. Trimming took off 3 bases at V and 0 bases at J, with 11 bases between the two ends. Germline V lookup: CDR1 MNHEY, CDR2 SMNVEV (reference sequence). CDR3 length: 15 residues. CDR3 sequence: CASSFTSRYQETQYF. The DNA of the CDR3 is TGTGCCAGCAGTTTTACCAGTAGATACCAAGAGACCCAGTACTTC.

This clone was observed once. The V gene is TRBV5-4, the J gene TRBJ2-1; 9 bases are a match to TRBD2. The germline V gene encodes CDR1 SGHNT and CDR2 YYREEE (reference sequence). J was trimmed by 6 bases and V by 4 bases; bases with no gene match: 14. This CDR3 is 17 amino acids long. For the CDR3, the DNA is TGTGCCAGCAGCCCTGGGGGGAGTAGCGGGAGAGTCAATGAGCAGTTCTTC. It yields the protein CASSPGGSSGRVNEQFF.

The chain couples TRBV7-2 to TRBJ2-2; perhaps TRBD1 as D (5 bases). The CDR3 is 14 amino acids. Germline CDR1 reads SGHTA; CDR2 reads FQGNSA. Trimming removed 8 bases at V and 6 bases at J, with 16 bases between. CDR3 coding DNA: TGTGCCAGCTTGGACACCGGTATCCCCGGGGAGCTGTTTTTT. Its translation: CASLDTGIPGELFF.

This chain links TRBV7-2 with TRBJ2-1; the D gene is possibly TRBD2 (5 bases). Germline CDR1 is SGHTA and CDR2 is FQGNSA. The CDR3 contains 12 residues. Deletions cut 3 bases from V and 8 bases from J, with 8 bases between. CDR3 in amino acids: CASSFLLDEQFF. The CDR3, as DNA: TGTGCCAGCAGCTTCTTACTAGATGAGCAGTTCTTC.

This chain joins TRBV29-1 and TRBJ2-5; D call uncertain. The CDR3 runs 11 residues. Per the germline V gene, CDR1 is SQVTM and CDR2 is ANQGSEA. The V end lost 4 bases, the J end lost 6 bases, and 9 bases lay between the germline ends. The CDR3, as DNA: TGCAGCGTTGTTTGGGCGAAGACCCAGTACTTC. This codes for CSVVWAKTQYF.

For this clone: An end of the junction differs from the germline gene, which may be a read error. The genes are TRBV7-7 and TRBJ2-7, with D possibly TRBD1 on 6 matching bases. This CDR3 comprises 15 residues. Germline V gives CDR1 SSHAT, CDR2 FNYEAQ (reference sequence). The CDR3 nucleotides read TGTGCTAGCAGCCTGGGACATACTAACTCCTACGAGCAGTACTTC. Protein sequence: CASSLGHTNSYEQYF.

This clone was observed once. The chain recombines TRBV19 with TRBJ1-2, with D unresolved. The V gene lost 5 bases and the J gene lost 0 bases, with 16 bases spanning the gap. The CDR3 has 16 amino acids. The germline CDR1 and CDR2 sequences are LNHDA and SQIVND (reference sequence). The CDR3 nucleotides are TGTGCCAGTAGTTTAACCTGGACGGTAGCTAACTATGGCTACACCTTC. Amino acids: CASSLTWTVANYGYTF.

The V gene is TRBV5-6, the J gene TRBJ2-3, with D maybe TRBD1 (7 bases). This CDR3 contains 15 residues. V lost 6 bases and J lost 5, with 19 bases in between. CDR1 and CDR2 from the germline V gene are SGHDT and YYEEEE. This CDR3 reads CASNPLGTAGDTQYF. Written as DNA, the CDR3 is TGTGCCAGCAACCCACTAGGGACAGCGGGAGATACGCAGTATTTT.